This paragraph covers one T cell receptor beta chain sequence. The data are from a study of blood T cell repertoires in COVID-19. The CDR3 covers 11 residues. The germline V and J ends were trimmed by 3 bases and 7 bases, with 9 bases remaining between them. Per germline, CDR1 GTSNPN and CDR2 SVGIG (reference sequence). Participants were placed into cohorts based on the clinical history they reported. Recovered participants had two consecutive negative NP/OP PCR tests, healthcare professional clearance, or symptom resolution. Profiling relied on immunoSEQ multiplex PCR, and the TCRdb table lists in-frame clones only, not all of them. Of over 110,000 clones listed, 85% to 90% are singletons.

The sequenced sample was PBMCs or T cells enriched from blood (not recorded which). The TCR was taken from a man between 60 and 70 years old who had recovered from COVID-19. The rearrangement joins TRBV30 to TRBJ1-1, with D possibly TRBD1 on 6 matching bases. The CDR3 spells CAWSDRSEAFF. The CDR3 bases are TGTGCCTGGAGCGACAGGAGTGAAGCTTTCTTT.